This TCR beta chain was captured by sequencing in a study of blood T cell repertoires in COVID-19. Study summary: Italy, Spain and the United States were the sources of the convalescent and acute COVID-19 samples. Nucleic acid was either cDNA or gDNA, and it came from T cells, B-cell-depleted T cells, or PBMCs.

Profiled with immunoSEQ multiplex PCR; TCRdb holds only in-frame clones, not every one. The sample records roughly 160,000 clones, roughly 84% being singletons. This clone is a singleton in its sample. The sequence was collected from a woman in her fifties or sixties who had recovered from COVID-19. Sequencing input: PBMCs or T cells enriched from blood (not recorded which).

CDR3 DNA sequence: TGTGCCAGCAGCCCCCCAGGGATGAACACTGAAGCTTTCTTT. Encoded protein: CASSPPGMNTEAFF. The chain has TRBV14 and TRBJ1-1; a weak D match, TRBD1 (5 bases). Trimming took off 4 bases at V and 0 bases at J, with 9 bases between the two ends. There are 14 residues in the CDR3. The germline V gene encodes CDR1 SGHDN and CDR2 FVKESK.